The 15 T cell receptor beta chains below come from one sample, sequenced in a study of CD8 T cells in ankylosing spondylitis listed by TCRdb under 2017. The library was prepared using 5' RACE. Reads for this sample came from an Illumina HiSeq 2500. The raw public reads went through TCRdb reprocessing: fastp at Q25, MiXCR clone calling, in-frame beta chains kept. Identical CDR3 protein sequences are pooled into one entry, listed with their most common genes and DNA. The sample contains about 150,000 distinct CDR3 sequences, roughly 6.6% of them found a single time. The biggest ten clones account for roughly 12% of the sample. The sequencing input was blood, either unsorted or a sorted T cell fraction (not recorded which). The receptors here all came from a female donor with ankylosing spondylitis or in good health (not recorded which).

This clonotype was counted many times. This chain joins TRBV20-1 and TRBJ1-2; D might be TRBD1 (5 bases). V was cut by 5 bases and J by 4 bases, with 11 bases left in between. CDR3 length: 12 amino acids. The germline gives CDR1 DFQATT, CDR2 SNEGSKA (reference sequence). CDR3 amino acids: CSAWVGPYGYTF. The CDR3 bases are TGCAGTGCTTGGGTGGGGCCCTATGGCTACACCTTC.

This clonotype was seen ten or more times. The V gene is TRBV18, the J gene TRBJ1-5; D may be TRBD1 (5 bases). The ends were cut back, 4 bases at V and 4 bases at J, with 14 bases in the middle. This CDR3 contains 15 residues. CDR1 KGHSH and CDR2 LQKENI come from the germline V gene. The CDR3 DNA reads as TGTGCCAGCTCACGTTCTGGGGGGAAAAATCAGCCCCAGCATTTT. Translated, it gives CASSRSGGKNQPQHF.

There are many counts of this clonotype. The chain uses TRBV3-1 and TRBJ2-1; D may be TRBD2 (5 bases). Trimming removed 2 bases at V and 0 bases at J, with 8 bases between. CDR3 length: 15 residues. CDR1 is LGHDT, CDR2 YNNKEL, per germline (reference sequence). DNA for the CDR3: TGTGCCAGCAGCCAAATAGGGAGCTCCTACAATGAGCAGTTCTTC. This translates into CASSQIGSSYNEQFF.

This clonotype was picked up many times. The chain couples TRBV25-1 to TRBJ1-4, with D unresolved. With 4 bases removed from V and 8 bases from J, the gap between germline ends came to 5 bases. This CDR3 has 11 amino acids. CDR1 and CDR2 from the germline V gene are MGHDK and SYGVNS. As DNA, the CDR3 is TGTGCCAGCAGTGGGAGAGAAAAACTGTTTTTT. This codes for CASSGREKLFF.

The genes are TRBV2 and TRBJ1-6; TRBD1 matches 7 bases. The V gene's germline CDR1 is SNHLY and CDR2 FYNNEI. CDR3 length: 17 residues. V gave up 6 bases and J gave up 5 bases; unmatched junction bases: 13. This chain's CDR3 is CASRGTATFPHNSPLHF. CDR3 DNA sequence: TGTGCCAGCAGGGGGACAGCCACCTTCCCTCATAATTCACCCCTCCACTTT.

The table lists this clonotype with many counts. The chain has TRBV7-9 and TRBJ1-6; D possibly corresponds to TRBD1 (5 bases). Germline-derived CDR1 and CDR2 are SEHNR and FQNEAQ (reference sequence). CDR3 length: 14 residues. V lost 1 base and J lost 9, with 10 bases in between. The CDR3 nucleotides read TGTGCCAGCAGCTTAGTCCAGGGAAGTTCACCCCTCCACTTT. Its protein product is CASSLVQGSSPLHF.

The sample holds many counts of this clonotype. The rearrangement uses TRBV28 and TRBJ1-4, with 8 nucleotides matching TRBD1. Germline CDR1 is MDHEN and CDR2 is SYDVKM. The V segment lost 6 bases and the J segment 5 bases; nucleotides outside the gene matches: 8. There are 15 residues in the CDR3. In nucleotides, the CDR3 is TGTGCCAGCAGGGACAGGGAGAGGCAGAATGAAAAACTGTTTTTT. Translation gives CASRDRERQNEKLFF.

This clonotype was observed many times. The V and J genes are TRBV6-1 and TRBJ2-3; 9 nucleotides agree with TRBD1. CDR1 MNHNS and CDR2 SASEGT come from the germline V gene. The CDR3 totals 15 residues. V gave up 6 bases and J gave up 0 bases; unmatched junction bases: 4. CDR3 DNA: TGTGCCAGCAGCGAGGGACAGGGTAGCACAGATACGCAGTATTTT. Protein sequence: CASSEGQGSTDTQYF.

This clonotype was detected ten times or more. The chain has TRBV5-6 and TRBJ2-5; 7 nucleotides align to TRBD1. J gave up 4 bases and V 3 bases, and 12 bases lay outside the gene matches. Germline V CDR1 and CDR2: SGHDT, YYEEEE. There are 16 residues in the CDR3. The CDR3 loop is CASSSTMTGLRETQYF. CDR3 DNA: TGTGCCAGCAGCTCGACGATGACAGGGTTGAGAGAGACCCAGTACTTC.

This clonotype was detected ten times or more. The rearrangement uses TRBV25-1 and TRBJ2-1; TRBD2 matches at 7 bases. Germline CDR1 and CDR2: MGHDK and SYGVNS. The CDR3 contains 15 residues. The V gene end was trimmed by 8 bases and the J gene end by 6 bases; junction bases not matched to a gene: 13. CDR3: CASDPQRGASNEQFF. DNA for the CDR3: TGTGCCAGCGACCCCCAGCGGGGAGCGAGCAATGAGCAGTTCTTC.

This clonotype was observed many times. The chain uses TRBV20-1 and TRBJ2-1, with a tentative D call TRBD1 (7 bases). Germline assignment: CDR1 DFQATT and CDR2 SNEGSKA (reference sequence). The CDR3 is 15 residues long. Trimming took 0 bases from V and 4 from J, leaving 13 bases between them. CDR3 coding DNA: TGCAGTGCTAGAGATCCCCAGGGGGGATACAATGAGCAGTTCTTC. It is translated as CSARDPQGGYNEQFF.

This clonotype was seen only once. This clone may be a read error of a much larger clone one base away. The V call is TRBV5-6, the J call TRBJ1-2; the match to TRBD1 covers 10 bases. Germline CDR1 and CDR2: SGHDT and YYEEEE. The CDR3 is 14 amino acids. The ends lost 5 bases at V and 7 bases at J; junction bases unmatched: 8. The CDR3 DNA reads as TGTGCCAGCAGTCGACAGGGGGCCTACTGTGGCTACACCTTC. Its protein product is CASSRQGAYCGYTF.

This clonotype has a count of ten or more. The chain combines TRBV20-1 with TRBJ1-1; tentatively, D is TRBD1 (6 bases). Trimming cost V 6 bases and J 5 bases, with 10 bases left between them. Per the germline V gene, CDR1 is DFQATT and CDR2 is SNEGSKA (reference sequence). The CDR3 consists of 11 residues. The CDR3 reads CSARQGTEAFF. CDR3 coding DNA: TGCAGTGCGCGGCAGGGGACTGAAGCTTTCTTT.

This clonotype turned up a few times. The chain employs TRBV11-2 and TRBJ2-1; D is perhaps TRBD2 (6 bases). CDR1 is SGHAT, CDR2 FQNNGV, per germline. The CDR3 extends over 16 amino acids. V dropped 5 bases and J dropped 4 bases, with 18 bases sitting between them. CDR3 protein: CASSTRLGGDYNEQFF. CDR3 sequence (DNA): TGTGCCAGCAGCACTCGACTAGGCGGGGATTACAATGAGCAGTTCTTC.

This clonotype has ten or more counts. This chain links TRBV16 with TRBJ2-7, with D unclear. This CDR3 comprises 17 residues. The germline CDR1 and CDR2 sequences are KGHSY and FQNENV. Trimming removed 0 bases at V and 0 bases at J, with 15 bases between. CDR3 DNA sequence: TGTGCCAGCAGCCAATCTATTAACAGACCCTTCTCCTACGAGCAGTACTTC. Its translation is CASSQSINRPFSYEQYF.